The next 7 T cell receptor beta chains were all read from a single sample in a study of Ad26.COV2.S vaccination and SARS-CoV-2 variants. The method was immunoSEQ multiplex PCR; TCRdb's version includes in-frame clones alone and lacks a portion of them. This repertoire shows around 450,000 clones, 80% to 95% found once; its top ten account for about 4.5%. Treatment reported: some 19 received Ad26.COV2.S at low or high dose, single or two shots; roughly 5 received placebo; per-sample allocation not given. Sampling happened 63 days after the first vaccine or placebo injection. The sample here was peripheral blood, taken in a trial of Ad26.COV2.S vaccine versus placebo. The receptors derive from a person aged 18-65 years who received the Ad26.COV2.S COVID-19 vaccine or a placebo.

The CDR3 protein is CASSAGLAGGPYEQYF. The CDR3 DNA sequence: TGTGCCAGCAGTGCCGGGTTAGCGGGAGGCCCCTACGAGCAGTACTTC. This chain joins TRBV28 and TRBJ2-7; 10 bases are a match to TRBD2. Germline V gene data show CDR1 as MDHEN and CDR2 as SYDVKM. The V segment lost 5 bases and the J segment 2 bases; nucleotides outside the gene matches: 9. The CDR3 is 16 amino acids.

As to this clone: Germline is not matched at one junction end, which may reflect a read error. The chain couples TRBV7-8 to TRBJ1-5; D might be TRBD1 (6 bases). CDR1 and CDR2 from the germline V gene are SGHVS and FQNEAQ. CDR3 size: 15 residues. CDR3 loop: CASTLEGGGYQPQHF. The CDR3 bases are TGTGCCAGCACCTTAGAGGGGGGCGGATATCAGCCCCAGCATTTT.

This sequence joins TRBV12-3 or TRBV12-4 and TRBJ2-5, with 8 bases fitting TRBD2. The CDR3 extends over 13 amino acids. Trimming cost V 5 bases and J 5 bases; bases outside gene matches: 4. Here the CDR3 reads CASSVSGTETQYF. The CDR3 DNA reads as TGTGCCAGCAGTGTTAGCGGGACCGAGACCCAGTACTTC.

The chain employs TRBV6-2 or TRBV6-3 and TRBJ2-7, with D unclear. Germline V gene sequence: CDR1 MNHEY, CDR2 SVGEGT. V lost 2 bases and J 2 bases, leaving 16 bases between the germline ends. The CDR3 is made up of 16 amino acids. Written as DNA, the CDR3 is TGTGCCAGCAGTTACGGTCAGTTATCAGAAACCTACGAGCAGTACTTC. Protein sequence: CASSYGQLSETYEQYF.

As to this clone: The sample holds other DNA sequences that translate to the same CDR3. The CDR3 DNA follows: TGTGCCAGCAGCGTAGGGGCAGAAGCCTACGAGCAGTACTTC. Encoded protein: CASSVGAEAYEQYF. The chain carries TRBV9 and TRBJ2-7; no definite D call. The CDR3 loop spans 14 amino acids. The germline V gene encodes CDR1 SGDLS and CDR2 YYNGEE. V was trimmed by 0 bases and J by 2 bases, leaving 9 bases between them.

This clone was counted a few times. The V call is TRBV3-1 (or the pseudogene TRBV3-2), the J call TRBJ1-4; unclear D gene. Trimming removed 1 base from V and 5 bases from J, with 11 bases in between. Germline V gene lookup returns CDR1 LGHDT and CDR2 YNNKEL (reference sequence). This CDR3 contains 15 residues. DNA of the CDR3: TGTGCCAGCAGCCAAGTTGGACTGAGAAATGAAAAACTGTTTTTT. Its protein product is CASSQVGLRNEKLFF.

The chain uses TRBV6-5 and TRBJ1-1; maybe TRBD1 (5 bases). Germline lookup yields CDR1 MNHEY and CDR2 SVGAGI. Trimming removed 7 bases at V and 0 bases at J, with 15 bases between. This CDR3 comprises 15 residues. The CDR3 bases are TGTGCCAGCAATTTCCCGGGGGGAATGAACACTGAAGCTTTCTTT. Translation gives CASNFPGGMNTEAFF.